This is a list of T cell receptor beta chains from one sample in a study of CD8 T cells in ankylosing spondylitis. TCRdb processed the 5' RACE reads anew with MiXCR; each CDR3 protein has one entry. The sample yields about 360,000 distinct CDR3 sequences, about 20% seen once. Material for sequencing was blood, either unsorted or a sorted T cell fraction (not recorded which). The receptor source for this set is a male donor with ankylosing spondylitis or in good health (not recorded which). Both conserved end residues are part of each CDR3. A D gene is named only where the DNA matches it firmly. Size is stated for part of the rows, as once, few or many counts, or as a class when the clone is expanded.

size: few; D: NA; J: TRBJ2-1; V: TRBV5-5; CDR3: CASSFRRNEQFF; DNA: TGTGCCAGCAGCTTTCGAAGGAATGAGCAGTTCTTC
size: few; D: TRBD1; J: TRBJ2-7; V: TRBV20-1; CDR3: CSAMGPSGTGDEQYF; DNA: TGCAGTGCTATGGGGCCATCAGGGACAGGGGACGAGCAGTACTTC
size: NA; D: NA; J: TRBJ1-2; V: TRBV7-9; CDR3: CASSLVRADLLVNGYTF; DNA: TGTGCCAGCAGCTTAGTTAGGGCAGATCTTTTGGTTAATGGCTACACCTTC
size: NA; D: NA; J: TRBJ1-6; V: TRBV28; CDR3: CASRILRETNSPLHF; DNA: TGTGCCAGCAGGATCCTCCGGGAGACAAATTCACCCCTCCACTTT
size: NA; D: NA; J: TRBJ2-2; V: TRBV6-5; CDR3: CASSYAVTGELFF; DNA: TGTGCCAGCAGTTACGCGGTCACCGGGGAGCTGTTTTTT
size: few; D: NA; J: TRBJ2-7; V: TRBV4-1; CDR3: CASSQRGDVSYEQYF; DNA: TGCGCCAGCAGCCAAAGGGGGGATGTTTCCTACGAGCAGTACTTC
size: few; D: NA; J: TRBJ2-7; V: TRBV29-1; CDR3: CSVHPASPGDEQYF; DNA: TGCAGCGTTCACCCAGCCAGTCCCGGAGACGAGCAGTACTTC
size: few; D: TRBD2; J: TRBJ2-5; V: TRBV12-3/TRBV12-4; CDR3: CASSGLEERETQYF; DNA: TGTGCCAGCAGTGGACTAGAAGAGAGAGAGACCCAGTACTTC
size: few; D: NA; J: TRBJ2-3; V: TRBV7-6; CDR3: CASSLGSSVGTDTQYF; DNA: TGTGCCAGCAGCCTGGGTTCTAGCGTTGGCACAGATACGCAGTATTTT
size: NA; D: TRBD2; J: TRBJ2-7; V: TRBV27; CDR3: CASSLSRPSGVGEQYF; DNA: TGTGCCAGCAGTTTATCGCGGCCTAGCGGGGTCGGCGAGCAGTACTTC
size: NA; D: TRBD1; J: TRBJ2-4; V: TRBV27; CDR3: CASRHRGSHIQYF; DNA: TGTGCCAGCCGCCACAGGGGCAGTCACATTCAGTACTTC